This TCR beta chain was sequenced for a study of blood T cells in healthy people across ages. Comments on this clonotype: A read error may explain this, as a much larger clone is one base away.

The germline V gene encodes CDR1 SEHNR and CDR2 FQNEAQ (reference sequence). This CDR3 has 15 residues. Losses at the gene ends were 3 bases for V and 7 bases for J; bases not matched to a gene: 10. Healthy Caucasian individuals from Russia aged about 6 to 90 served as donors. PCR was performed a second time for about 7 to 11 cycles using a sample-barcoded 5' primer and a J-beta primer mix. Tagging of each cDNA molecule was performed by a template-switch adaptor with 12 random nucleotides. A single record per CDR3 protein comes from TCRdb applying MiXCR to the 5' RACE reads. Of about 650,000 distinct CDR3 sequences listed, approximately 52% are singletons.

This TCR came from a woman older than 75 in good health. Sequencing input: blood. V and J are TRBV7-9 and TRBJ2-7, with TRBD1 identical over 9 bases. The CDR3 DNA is TGTGCCAGCAGCTTCCGGGACAGGGAAGACAATGAGCAGTACTTC. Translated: CASSFRDREDNEQYF. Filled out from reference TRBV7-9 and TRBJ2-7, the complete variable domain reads DTGVSQNPRHKITKRGQNVTFRCDPISEHNRLYWYRQTLGQGPEFLTYFQNEAQLEKSRLLSDRFSAERPKGSFSTLEIQRTEQGDSAMYLCASSFRDREDNEQYFGPGTRLTVT.